This T cell receptor (beta chain) was captured by sequencing in a study of T cell repertoires in cytomegalovirus infection. The overall study: Shared public TCR beta signatures pointed to both CMV infection and a matching HLA type.

This clonotype was seen a handful of times. Its antigen is unknown. The germline V gene encodes CDR1 MNHEY and CDR2 SMNVEV (reference sequence). CDR3 length equals 11 residues. Trimming left V 8 bases short and J 3 bases short, with 7 bases between. General study points: Summed frequency of shared TCR beta families picked out CMV carriers who also had the relevant HLA. HLA-C-restricted TCR beta clonotypes specific for CMV led the ex vivo response.

A single record per CDR3 protein comes from TCRdb applying MiXCR to the reads. This table holds around 300,000 distinct CDR3 sequences, 20% to 25% found once. This sequence was found in a human donor in good health (CMV status not recorded). Some clones in this sample may be carry-over from other donors' samples. V is TRBV27 and J is TRBJ1-2; possibly TRBD1 for D (5 bases). This sample comprised cultured PBMCs, obtained from culture after CMV antigen stimulation. CDR3 bases: TGTGCCAGCGGGACCCACTATGGCTACACCTTC. Translating it yields CASGTHYGYTF.